This TCR beta chain was identified in a study of blood T cell repertoires in COVID-19. Study background: The origin of the acute and convalescent COVID-19 samples was the United States, Italy and Spain.

The CDR3 sequence is 18 residues long. Looked up from germline, CDR1 is SGDLS and CDR2 is YYNGEE. J was trimmed by 9 bases and V by 0 bases; bases with no gene match: 14. Authors' processing steps: Reference gene primers were amplified, and this amplification served to estimate nucleated cell counts. Profiled with immunoSEQ multiplex PCR; TCRdb holds only in-frame clones, not every one. V, J and clone size were drawn from that table, and D and trimming were deduced from the DNA. Of about 130,000 clones listed, 83% are singletons. The participants were between roughly 18 and 89 years old and came from some 23 US areas.

The origin of this receptor is a man aged 25 to 40 who had recovered from COVID-19. The sample comprised PBMCs or T cells enriched from blood (not recorded which). The chain couples TRBV9 to TRBJ2-1, with 11 bases lining up with TRBD2. The CDR3 nucleotides are TGTGCCAGCAGCGTAGAACCGAGTAGCGGGGGGGCGTTTAGTGAGCAGTTCTTC. It codes for CASSVEPSSGGAFSEQFF.